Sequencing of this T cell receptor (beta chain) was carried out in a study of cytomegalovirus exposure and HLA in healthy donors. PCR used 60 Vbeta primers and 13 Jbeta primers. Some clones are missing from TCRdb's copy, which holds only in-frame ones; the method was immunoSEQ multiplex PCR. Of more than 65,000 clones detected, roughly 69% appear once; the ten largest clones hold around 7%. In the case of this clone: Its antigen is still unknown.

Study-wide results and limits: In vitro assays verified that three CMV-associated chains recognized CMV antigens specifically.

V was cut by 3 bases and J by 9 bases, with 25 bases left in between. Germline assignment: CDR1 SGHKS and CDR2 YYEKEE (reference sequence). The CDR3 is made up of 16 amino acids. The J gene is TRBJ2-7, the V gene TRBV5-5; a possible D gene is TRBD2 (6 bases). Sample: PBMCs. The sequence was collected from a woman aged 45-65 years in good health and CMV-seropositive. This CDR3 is CASSSTPATSDTRQYF. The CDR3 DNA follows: TGTGCCAGCAGCTCCACACCCGCGACTAGTGATACGCGGCAGTACTTC.